This TCR beta chain came from a study of blood T cell repertoires in COVID-19 (dated by TCRdb to between 2020 and 2021). Study-level background: Samples from collaborators originated in the United States, Italy and Spain and spanned both the acute and convalescent phases of COVID-19. Nearly every sample came with metadata listing a de-identified subject ID, COVID-19 status, age in years and sex. A freely available public database, intended as a resource for researchers studying the immune response to SARS-CoV-2, is where the repertoires were released. The samples were drawn from two sources: the first 160 participants of the ongoing ImmuneRACE study, and over 1,000 subjects contributed by 6 global collaborators. The prospective study material was composed of cDNA or gDNA derived from T cells, B-cell-depleted T cells, or PBMCs. The dataset comprised deeply sampled blood TCRbeta repertoires from subjects exposed to, actively infected with, or recovered from COVID-19. Where available, HLA class I and class II types were obtained from metadata supplied by the sample provider rather than from assay-based typing.

The CDR3, from cysteine to phenylalanine, totals 14 residues. Only the CDR3 portion is preserved as DNA: 42 bases, with reading frame beginning at the first base. V gives up 5 bases and J gives up 1 base, and the segment between their germline ends measures 10 bases. CDR1 and CDR2 are read off the germline V gene as SGHDN and FVKESK. The immunoSEQ Assay, a bias-controlled multiplex PCR, was used to amplify TCRbeta CDR3 regions from genomic DNA. In the source study's methods: The number of nucleated cells in each sample was estimated by amplification of reference gene primers within the assay. Sequence reads were collapsed and filtered to measure the absolute abundance of every unique TCRbeta CDR3 rearrangement. For each sample, productive Simpson clonality was calculated by taking the square root of Simpson's diversity index across productive rearrangements. TCRdb carries this immuneACCESS record with in-frame sequences only. Its versions omit some clonotypes, under half of them owing to an unresolved V gene in the studies checked, with the rest unexplained. That table furnishes V, J and clone size, whereas the DNA furnished D and trimming. The sample table lists under 110,000 clones, around 80% of them with a count of one. Approximately 6.2% of the sample is in the top ten clones.

In Seattle, one collaborating source enrolled patients while the infection was active and tracked those patients longitudinally over the course of disease. Collaborating institutions collected whole blood in K2EDTA tubes following their own protocols. For TCRbeta analysis, collaborators shipped samples in one of three forms: frozen whole blood, isolated PBMCs, or DNA extracted from either of those sample types. The paper as a whole reports these results and caveats: The quantity of clinical and demographic metadata differed by source and by participant and was supplied without curation.

Concerning this clone: Its specific antigen is unknown. No per-base quality is available; no much larger clone lies one base away.

The chain was built from TRBV14 and TRBJ2-3; confidence is insufficient to name the D gene. This receptor was taken from an elderly man with COVID-19, enrolled during active disease. Sample: peripheral blood. The DNA sequence is given as TGTGCCAGCAGCTCCCAGATCGGCACAGATACGCAGTATTTT. Its amino acids are CASSSQIGTDTQYF.